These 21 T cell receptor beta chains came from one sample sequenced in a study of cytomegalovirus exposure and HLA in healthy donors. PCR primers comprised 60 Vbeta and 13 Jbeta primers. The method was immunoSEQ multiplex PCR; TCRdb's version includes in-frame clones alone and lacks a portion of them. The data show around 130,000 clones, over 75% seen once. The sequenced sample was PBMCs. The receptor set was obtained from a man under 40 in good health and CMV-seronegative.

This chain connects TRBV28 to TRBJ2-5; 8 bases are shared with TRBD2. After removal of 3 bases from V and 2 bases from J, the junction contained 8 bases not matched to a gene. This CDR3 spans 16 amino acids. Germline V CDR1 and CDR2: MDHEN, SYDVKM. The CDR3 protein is CASSLGIAGSQETQYF. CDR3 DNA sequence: TGTGCCAGCAGTTTGGGGATAGCGGGGTCGCAAGAGACCCAGTACTTC.

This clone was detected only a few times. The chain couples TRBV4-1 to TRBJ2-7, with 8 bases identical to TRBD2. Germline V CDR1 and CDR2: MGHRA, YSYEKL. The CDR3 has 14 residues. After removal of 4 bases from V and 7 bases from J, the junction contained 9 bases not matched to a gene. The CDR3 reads CASSPQAGDQEQYF. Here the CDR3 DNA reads TGCGCCAGCAGCCCACAAGCGGGAGACCAAGAGCAGTACTTC.

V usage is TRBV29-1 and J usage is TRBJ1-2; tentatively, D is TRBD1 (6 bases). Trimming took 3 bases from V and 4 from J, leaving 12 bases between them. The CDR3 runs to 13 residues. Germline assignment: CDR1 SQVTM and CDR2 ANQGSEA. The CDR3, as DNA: TGCAGCGTTGAGGCAGGGGAGGGCTATGGCTACACCTTC. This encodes CSVEAGEGYGYTF.

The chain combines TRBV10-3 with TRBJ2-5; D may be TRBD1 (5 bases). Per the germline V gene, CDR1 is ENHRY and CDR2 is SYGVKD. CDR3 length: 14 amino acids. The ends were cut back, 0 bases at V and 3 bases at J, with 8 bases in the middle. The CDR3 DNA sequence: TGTGCCATCAGTGAGTCAGGCAGGGAAGAGACCCAGTACTTC. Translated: CAISESGREETQYF.

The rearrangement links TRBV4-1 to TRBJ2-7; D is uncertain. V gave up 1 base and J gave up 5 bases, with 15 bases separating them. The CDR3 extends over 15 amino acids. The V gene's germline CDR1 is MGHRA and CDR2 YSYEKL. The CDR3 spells CASSQVQHALDEQYF. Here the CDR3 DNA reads TGCGCCAGCAGCCAAGTACAGCATGCCCTGGACGAGCAGTACTTC.

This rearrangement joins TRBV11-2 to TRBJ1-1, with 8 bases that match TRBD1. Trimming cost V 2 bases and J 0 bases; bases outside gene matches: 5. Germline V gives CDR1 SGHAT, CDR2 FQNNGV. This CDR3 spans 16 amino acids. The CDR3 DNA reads TGTGCCAGCAGCTTATACAGGGGGGAAATGAACACTGAAGCTTTCTTT. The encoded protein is CASSLYRGEMNTEAFF.

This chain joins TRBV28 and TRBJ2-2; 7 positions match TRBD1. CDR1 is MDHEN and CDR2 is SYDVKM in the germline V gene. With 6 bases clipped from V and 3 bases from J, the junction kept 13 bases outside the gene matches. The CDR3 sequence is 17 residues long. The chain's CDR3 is CASSPYPGTDYTGELFF. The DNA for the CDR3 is TGTGCCAGCAGCCCTTACCCCGGGACAGACTACACCGGGGAGCTGTTTTTT.

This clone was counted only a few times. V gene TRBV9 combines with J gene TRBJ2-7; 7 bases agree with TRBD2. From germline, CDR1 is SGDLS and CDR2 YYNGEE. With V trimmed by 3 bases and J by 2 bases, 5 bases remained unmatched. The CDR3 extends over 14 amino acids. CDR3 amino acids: CASSEGLVPYEQYF. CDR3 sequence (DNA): TGTGCCAGCAGCGAAGGACTAGTTCCCTACGAGCAGTACTTC. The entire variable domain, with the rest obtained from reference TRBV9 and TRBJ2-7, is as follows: DSGVTQTPKHLITATGQRVTLRCSPRSGDLSVYWYQQSLDQGLQFLIQYYNGEERAKGNILERFSAQQFPDLHSELNLSSLELGDSALYFCASSEGLVPYEQYFGPGTRLTVT.

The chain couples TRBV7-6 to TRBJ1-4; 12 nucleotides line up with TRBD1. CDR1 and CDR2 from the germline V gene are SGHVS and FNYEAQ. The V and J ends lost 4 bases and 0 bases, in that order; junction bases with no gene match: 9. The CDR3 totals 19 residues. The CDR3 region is CASSSRPGTGGATNEKLFF. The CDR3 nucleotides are TGTGCCAGCAGCTCTCGTCCCGGGACAGGGGGCGCAACTAATGAAAAACTGTTTTTT.

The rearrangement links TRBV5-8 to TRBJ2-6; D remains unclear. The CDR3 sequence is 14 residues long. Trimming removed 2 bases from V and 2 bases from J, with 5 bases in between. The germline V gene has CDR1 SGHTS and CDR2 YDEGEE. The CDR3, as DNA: TGTGCCAGCAGCTTTGGCCCTGGGGCCAACGTCCTGACTTTC. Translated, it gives CASSFGPGANVLTF.

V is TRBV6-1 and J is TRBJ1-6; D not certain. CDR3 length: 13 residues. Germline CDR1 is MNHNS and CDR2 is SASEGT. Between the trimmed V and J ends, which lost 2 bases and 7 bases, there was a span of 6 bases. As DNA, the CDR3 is TGTGCCAGCAGTGAACATGAGAATTCACCCCTCCACTTT. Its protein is CASSEHENSPLHF.

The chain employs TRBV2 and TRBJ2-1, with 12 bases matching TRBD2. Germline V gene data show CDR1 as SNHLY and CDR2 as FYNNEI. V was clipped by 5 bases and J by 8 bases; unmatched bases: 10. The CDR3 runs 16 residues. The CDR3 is CASSTSGGSWSDEQFF. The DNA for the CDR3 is TGTGCCAGCAGTACTAGCGGGGGGTCATGGAGCGATGAGCAGTTCTTC.

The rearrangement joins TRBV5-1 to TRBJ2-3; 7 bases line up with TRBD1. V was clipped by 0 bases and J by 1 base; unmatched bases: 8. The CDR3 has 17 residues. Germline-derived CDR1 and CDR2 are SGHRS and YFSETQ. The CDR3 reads CASSLEIRDSRTDTQYF. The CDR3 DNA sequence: TGCGCCAGCAGCTTGGAAATCCGGGACAGTCGCACAGATACGCAGTATTTT.

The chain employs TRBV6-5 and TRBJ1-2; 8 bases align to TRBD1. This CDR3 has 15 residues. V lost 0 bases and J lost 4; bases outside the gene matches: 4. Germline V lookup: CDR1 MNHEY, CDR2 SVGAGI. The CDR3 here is CASSYSDRGLYGYTF. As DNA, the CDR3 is TGTGCCAGCAGTTACTCCGACAGGGGCCTCTATGGCTACACCTTC.

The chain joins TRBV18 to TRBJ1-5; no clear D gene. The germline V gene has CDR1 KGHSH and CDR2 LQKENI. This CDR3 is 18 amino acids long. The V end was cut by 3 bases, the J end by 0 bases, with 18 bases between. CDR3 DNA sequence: TGTGCCAGCTCACCTGAGTGGGCGGGAATATATAGCAATCAGCCCCAGCATTTT. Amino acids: CASSPEWAGIYSNQPQHF.

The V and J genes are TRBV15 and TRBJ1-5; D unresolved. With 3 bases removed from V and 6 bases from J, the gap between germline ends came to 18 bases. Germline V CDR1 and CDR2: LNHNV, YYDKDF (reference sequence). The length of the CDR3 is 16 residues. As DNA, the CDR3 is TGTGCCACCAGCAGTAATGAACGTGCGGTGGGTCAGCCCCAGCATTTT. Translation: CATSSNERAVGQPQHF. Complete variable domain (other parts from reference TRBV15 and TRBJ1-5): DAMVIQNPRYQVTQFGKPVTLSCSQTLNHNVMYWYQQKSSQAPKLLFHYYDKDFNNEADTPDNFQSRRPNTSFCFLDIRSPGLGDTAMYLCATSSNERAVGQPQHFGDGTRLSIL.

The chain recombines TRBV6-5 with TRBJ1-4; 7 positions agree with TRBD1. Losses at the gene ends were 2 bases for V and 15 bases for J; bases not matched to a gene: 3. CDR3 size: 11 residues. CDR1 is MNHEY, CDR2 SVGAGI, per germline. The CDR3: CASSYGTEMFF. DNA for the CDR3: TGTGCCAGCAGTTACGGGACAGAAATGTTTTTT.

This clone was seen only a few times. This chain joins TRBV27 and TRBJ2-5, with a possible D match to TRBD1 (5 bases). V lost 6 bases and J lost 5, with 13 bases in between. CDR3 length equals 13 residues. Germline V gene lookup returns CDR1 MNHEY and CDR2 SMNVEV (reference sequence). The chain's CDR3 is CASRGLDWETQYF. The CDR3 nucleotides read TGTGCCAGCAGGGGGCTTGATTGGGAGACCCAGTACTTC.

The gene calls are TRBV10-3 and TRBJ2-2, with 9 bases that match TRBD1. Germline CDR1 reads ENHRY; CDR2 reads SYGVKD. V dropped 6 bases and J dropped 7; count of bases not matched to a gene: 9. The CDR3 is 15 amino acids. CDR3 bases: TGTGCCATCAGAGGGACAGGGACCCGAGACGGGGAGCTGTTTTTT. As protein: CAIRGTGTRDGELFF.

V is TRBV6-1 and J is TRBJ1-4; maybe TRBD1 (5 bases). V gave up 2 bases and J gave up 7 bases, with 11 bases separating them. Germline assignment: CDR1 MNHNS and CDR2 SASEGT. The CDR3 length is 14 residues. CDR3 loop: CASSEQGGFEKLFF. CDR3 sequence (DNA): TGTGCCAGCAGTGAACAGGGAGGGTTTGAAAAACTGTTTTTT.

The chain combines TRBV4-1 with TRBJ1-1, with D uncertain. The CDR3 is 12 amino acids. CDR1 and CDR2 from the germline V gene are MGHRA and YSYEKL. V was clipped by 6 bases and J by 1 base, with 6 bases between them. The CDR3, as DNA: TGCGCCAGCAGGTCCGGGAACACTGAAGCTTTCTTT. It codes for CASRSGNTEAFF.